Sequencing of this T cell receptor beta chain was carried out in a study of shared clonotypes between healthy human individuals. Study donors comprised healthy, HIV-negative adults devoid of recent acute infection or vaccination. Trimming left V 3 bases short and J 1 base short, with 13 bases between. CDR1 is MNHNY, CDR2 SVGAGI, per germline (reference sequence). The CDR3 runs 15 residues. This clone came up once. Sorted-subset replicate PCRs used about 200 ng DNA, approximately 33,000 T cell genomes. The assay was immunoSEQ multiplex PCR, and TCRdb's table has in-frame clones only and misses some. The data hold some 2.3 million clones, with roughly 93% observed a single time.

The TCR originated in a man aged 18 to 29 in good health. Some clones in this sample may be carry-over from other donors' samples. The sequenced sample was naive CD4+ T cells from PBMCs. Subset defined: CD45RA+ positively selected. This chain connects TRBV6-6 to TRBJ2-7; D ambiguous. CDR3 amino acids: CASSYLGGPSYEQYF. CDR3 nucleotide sequence: TGTGCCAGCAGTTATCTTGGCGGTCCTTCCTACGAGCAGTACTTC.